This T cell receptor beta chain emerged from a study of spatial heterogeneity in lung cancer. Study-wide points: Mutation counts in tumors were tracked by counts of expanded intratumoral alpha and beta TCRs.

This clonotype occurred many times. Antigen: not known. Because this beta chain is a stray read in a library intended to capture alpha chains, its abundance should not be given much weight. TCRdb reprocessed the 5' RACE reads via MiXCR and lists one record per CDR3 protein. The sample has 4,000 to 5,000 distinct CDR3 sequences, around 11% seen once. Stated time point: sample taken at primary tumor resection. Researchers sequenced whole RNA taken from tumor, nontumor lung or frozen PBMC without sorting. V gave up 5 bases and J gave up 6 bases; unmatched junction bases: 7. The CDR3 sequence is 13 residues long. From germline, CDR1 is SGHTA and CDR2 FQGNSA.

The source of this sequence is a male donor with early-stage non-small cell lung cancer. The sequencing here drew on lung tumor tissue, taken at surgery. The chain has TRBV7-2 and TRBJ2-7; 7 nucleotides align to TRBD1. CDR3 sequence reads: CASSRDRTGEQYF. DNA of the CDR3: TGTGCCAGCAGCCGGGACAGAACGGGCGAGCAGTACTTC.